This T cell receptor (beta chain) was documented in a study of T-cell memory formation after mild COVID-19. At the level of the study: Among the donors, TCR clusters were largely specific to each donor.

Regarding the study as a whole: Later expanders leaned CD4+, whereas day 15 to 85 contracting clones were balanced CD4/CD8. Some clones that responded turned up in pre-infection memory, which suggests that cross-reactive memory joined in.

Trimming removed 5 bases at V and 4 bases at J, with 15 bases between. The length of the CDR3 is 14 residues. Looked up from germline, CDR1 is SGHKS and CDR2 is YYEKEE (reference sequence). Libraries for TCRalpha and TCRbeta carried sample barcodes and unique molecular identifiers via 5'RACE. One entry per CDR3 protein results from TCRdb running MiXCR on the 5' RACE reads. The sample consists of about 240,000 distinct CDR3 sequences, 8% to 9.5% of them appearing once. The sample holds a few counts of this clonotype. Its target is not known. Source material: PBMCs or a T cell subset sorted from them (not recorded which). The chain joins TRBV5-5 to TRBJ1-1, with D uncertain. This TCR came from a man in his late teens or twenties who had mild COVID-19 (a few samples of this study predate the infection). Cell type and time point are not known. CDR3 nucleotide sequence: TGTGCCAGCAGACCTGACGGAGGCGTCACTGAAGCTTTCTTT. Encoded protein: CASRPDGGVTEAFF.